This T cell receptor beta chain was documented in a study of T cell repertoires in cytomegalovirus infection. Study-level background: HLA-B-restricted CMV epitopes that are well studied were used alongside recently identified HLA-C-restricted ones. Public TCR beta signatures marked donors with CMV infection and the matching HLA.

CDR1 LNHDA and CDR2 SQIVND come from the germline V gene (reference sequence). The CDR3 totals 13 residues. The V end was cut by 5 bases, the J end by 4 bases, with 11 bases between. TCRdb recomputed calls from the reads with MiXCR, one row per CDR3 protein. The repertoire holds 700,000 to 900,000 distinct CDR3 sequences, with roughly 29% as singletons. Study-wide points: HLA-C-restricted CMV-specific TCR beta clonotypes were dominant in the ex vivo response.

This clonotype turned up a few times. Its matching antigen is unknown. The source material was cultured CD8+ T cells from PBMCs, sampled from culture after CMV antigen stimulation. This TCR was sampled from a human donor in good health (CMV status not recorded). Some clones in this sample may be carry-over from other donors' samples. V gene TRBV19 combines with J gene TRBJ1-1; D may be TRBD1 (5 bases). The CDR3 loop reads CASSPRDGTEAFF. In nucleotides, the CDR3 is TGTGCCAGTAGTCCCCGGGACGGCACTGAAGCTTTCTTT. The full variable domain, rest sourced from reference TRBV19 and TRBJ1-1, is DGGITQSPKYLFRKEGQNVTLSCEQNLNHDAMYWYRQDPGQGLRLIYYSQIVNDFQKGDIAEGYSVSREKKESFPLTVTSAQKNPTAFYLCASSPRDGTEAFFGQGTRLTVV.